This T cell receptor (beta chain) was profiled in a study of blood T cell repertoires in COVID-19. For the study at large: T cells, B-cell-depleted T cells, or PBMCs supplied cDNA or gDNA.

Participants were aged about 18 to 95 years, lived in roughly 23 US areas, and enrolled virtually. Two consecutive negative NP/OP PCR tests, clearance, or resolved symptoms defined Cohort 3 recovery. The CDR3 is 16 residues long. The germline V gene has CDR1 SGHRS and CDR2 YFSETQ. With 4 bases clipped from V and 0 bases from J, the junction kept 9 bases outside the gene matches. Original processing notes: Cell counts per sample came from amplifying reference gene primers. Generated by immunoSEQ multiplex PCR, the TCRdb table keeps only in-frame clones and is missing some. The D gene and trimming were derived from the DNA, and the V and J assignments and clone size from that table. There are approximately 450,000 clones in the sample; 85% to 90% occur only once, and roughly 1.1% lies in the top ten.

The TCR comes from a man younger than 40 who had recovered from COVID-19. V usage is TRBV5-1 and J usage is TRBJ1-2; TRBD1 matches at 7 bases. Material: PBMCs or T cells enriched from blood (not recorded which). The chain's CDR3 is CASSIHRQGTNYGYTF. CDR3 DNA sequence: TGCGCCAGCAGCATACACCGACAGGGTACTAACTATGGCTACACCTTC.